The sequence of this T cell receptor beta chain was determined in a study of neurological immune-mediated disorders. Broader study findings: The absence of any CDR3 amino acid sequence shared by expanded clones across subjects suggests that repertoires were private in all groups.

This clonotype was detected a few times. The antigen is unknown. The cDNA was synthesized by means of template-switch 5'RACE, which was carried out with 10-nucleotide random UMIs. TCRdb re-called the 5' RACE reads through MiXCR, storing one row per CDR3 protein. The sample has about 9,200 distinct CDR3 sequences, more than 20% seen once. This CDR3 has 15 residues. Per germline, CDR1 MNHEY and CDR2 SVGEGT. Trimming shortened V by 6 bases and J by 6 bases, and 17 bases separated the two germline ends. The chain employs TRBV6-2 or TRBV6-3 and TRBJ2-2; maybe TRBD2 (5 bases). Sample: CD8+ T cells from blood. This TCR was recovered from a woman aged 55-69 years with HTLV-1-associated myelopathy (HAM/TSP). The CDR3 spells CASRIRGNYAGELFF. CDR3 bases: TGTGCCAGCAGGATAAGAGGGAACTATGCCGGGGAGCTGTTTTTT.